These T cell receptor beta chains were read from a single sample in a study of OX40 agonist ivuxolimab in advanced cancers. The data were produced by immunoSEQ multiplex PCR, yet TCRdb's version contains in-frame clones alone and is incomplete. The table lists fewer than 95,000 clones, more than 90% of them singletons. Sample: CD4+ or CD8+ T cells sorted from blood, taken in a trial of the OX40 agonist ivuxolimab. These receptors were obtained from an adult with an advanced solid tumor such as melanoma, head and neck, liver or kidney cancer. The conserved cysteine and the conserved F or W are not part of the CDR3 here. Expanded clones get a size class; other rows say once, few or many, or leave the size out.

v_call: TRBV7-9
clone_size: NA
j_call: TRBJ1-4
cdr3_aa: ASSRLNRDRGEKLF

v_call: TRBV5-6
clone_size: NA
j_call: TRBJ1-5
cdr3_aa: ASSSGLSFNQPQH

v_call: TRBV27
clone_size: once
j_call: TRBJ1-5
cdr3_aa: ASSSDRANQPQH

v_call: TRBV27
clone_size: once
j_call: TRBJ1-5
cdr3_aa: ASSLIGGSQPQH

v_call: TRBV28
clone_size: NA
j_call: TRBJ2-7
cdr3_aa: ASSRGYESDSSYEQY

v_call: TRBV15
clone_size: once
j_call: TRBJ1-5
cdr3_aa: ATSLPGRYKGNQPQH

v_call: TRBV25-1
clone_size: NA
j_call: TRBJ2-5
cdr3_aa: ASSAGAGPYQETQY

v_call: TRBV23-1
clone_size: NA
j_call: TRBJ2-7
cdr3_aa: ASSHSGAGRVAYEQY

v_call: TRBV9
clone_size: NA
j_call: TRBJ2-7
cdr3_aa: ASSVGVVAYEQY

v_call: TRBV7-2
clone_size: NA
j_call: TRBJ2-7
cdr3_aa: ASSLGLAGGYEQY

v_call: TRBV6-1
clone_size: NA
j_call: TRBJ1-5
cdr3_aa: ASSEFGQGHQPQH

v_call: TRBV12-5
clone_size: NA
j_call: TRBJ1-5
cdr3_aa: ASGFGGGPQH

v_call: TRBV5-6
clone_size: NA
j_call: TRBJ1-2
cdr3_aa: ASSFWGARANYGYT

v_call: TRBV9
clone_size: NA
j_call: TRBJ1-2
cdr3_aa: ASSVGVTGAPYDGYT

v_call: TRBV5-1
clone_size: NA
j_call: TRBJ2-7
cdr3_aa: ASSFGSGTRSYEQY

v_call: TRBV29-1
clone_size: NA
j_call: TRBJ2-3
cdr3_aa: SVGRGEDTQY

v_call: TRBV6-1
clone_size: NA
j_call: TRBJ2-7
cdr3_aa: ASRVIDLSYEQY

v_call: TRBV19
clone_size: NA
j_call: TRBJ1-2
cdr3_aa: ASSIDMQDGYT

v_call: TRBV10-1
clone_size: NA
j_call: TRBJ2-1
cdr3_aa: ASSQFQGPNEQF

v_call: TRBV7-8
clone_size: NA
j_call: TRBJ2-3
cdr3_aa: ASSSPESTDTQY

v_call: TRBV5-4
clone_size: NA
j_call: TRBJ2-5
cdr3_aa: ASSLAGGGQETQY

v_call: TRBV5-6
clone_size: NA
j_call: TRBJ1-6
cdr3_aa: ASSPGGSPLH

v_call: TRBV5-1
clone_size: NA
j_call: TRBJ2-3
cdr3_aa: ASSLVGTSRDTQY

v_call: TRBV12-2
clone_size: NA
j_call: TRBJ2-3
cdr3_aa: ASRSAGRKERGGYDTQY

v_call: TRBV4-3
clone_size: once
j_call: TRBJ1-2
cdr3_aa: ASSQDKRGDYGYT

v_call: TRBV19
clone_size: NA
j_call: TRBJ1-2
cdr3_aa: ASSIPNSGGDWRIYGYT

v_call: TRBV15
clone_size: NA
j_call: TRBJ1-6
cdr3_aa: ATSRDSLARDSYNSPLH

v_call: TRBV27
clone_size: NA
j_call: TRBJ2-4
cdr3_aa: ASSFVGTGNIQY

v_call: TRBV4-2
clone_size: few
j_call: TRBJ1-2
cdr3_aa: ASSQAISDYGYT

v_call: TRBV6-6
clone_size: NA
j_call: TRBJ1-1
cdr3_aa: ASSSKTALEAF

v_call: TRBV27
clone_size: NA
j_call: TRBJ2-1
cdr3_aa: ASSDREWSMDEQF

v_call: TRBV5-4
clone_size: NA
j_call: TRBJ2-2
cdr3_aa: ASSVDSSNTGELF

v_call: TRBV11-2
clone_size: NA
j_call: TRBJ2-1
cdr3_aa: ASSLSGRGHNEQF

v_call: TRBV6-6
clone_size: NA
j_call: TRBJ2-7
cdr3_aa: ASSYTTDDSGEQY

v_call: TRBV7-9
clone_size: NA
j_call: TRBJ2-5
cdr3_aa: ASSFQGLQETQY

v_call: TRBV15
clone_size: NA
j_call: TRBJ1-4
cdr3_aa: ATSGALGTEYEKLF

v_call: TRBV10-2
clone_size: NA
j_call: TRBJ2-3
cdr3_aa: ASSDYFAGGTTDTQY

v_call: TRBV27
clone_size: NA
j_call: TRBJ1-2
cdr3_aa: ASKVGGSYGYT

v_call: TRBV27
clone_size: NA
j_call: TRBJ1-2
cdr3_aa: ASSLSGDYGYT

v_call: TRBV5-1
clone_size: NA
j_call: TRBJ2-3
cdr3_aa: ASSTGDTQY

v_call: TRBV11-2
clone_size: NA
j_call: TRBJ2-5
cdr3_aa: ASSLDRGRGETQY